One sample yielded the 10 T cell receptor delta chains listed below, sequenced in a study of gamma-delta chains in newborns, infants, children. TCRdb re-identified clones in the reads via CATT. The sample contains 1,500 to 2,000 delta-chain clones, approximately 42% of which appear only once. The sequencing input was blood. The receptors were sampled from a child who had a fever.

This clone has just a few counts. The gene calls are TRDV2 and TRDJ1; 13 positions match TRDD3. The CDR3 totals 16 residues. Trimming at V came to 9 bases and at J to 3 bases, leaving 12 bases not matched to a gene. The germline V gene has CDR1 GEAIGNYY and CDR2 EKD. The DNA for the CDR3 is TGTGCCGGGACTGGGGGATACGCGGGTCAAGCCGATAAACTCATCTTT. Residues: CAGTGGYAGQADKLIF.

Comments on this clone: Different DNA sequences within this sample yield the same CDR3. The chain employs TRDV2 and TRDJ1; the match to TRDD3 covers 7 bases. With V trimmed by 3 bases and J by 3 bases, 24 bases remained unmatched. Germline CDR1 GEAIGNYY, CDR2 EKD. The CDR3 loop spans 20 amino acids. The CDR3 DNA is TGTGCCTGTGACCAAGTATTACCCTATACTGGGGACGTCAAGGCCGATAAACTCATCTTT. This translates into CACDQVLPYTGDVKADKLIF.

This clone was picked up a small number of times. This sample also contains other DNA sequences that code for the same CDR3. This chain connects TRDV2 to TRDJ3; TRDD3 matches at 12 bases. CDR1 is GEAIGNYY, CDR2 EKD, per germline. J was trimmed by 1 base and V by 3 bases; bases with no gene match: 6. This CDR3 is 19 amino acids long. CDR3: CACDPTGGYSSWDTRQMFF. CDR3 nucleotides: TGTGCCTGTGACCCTACTGGGGGATACAGTTCCTGGGACACCCGACAGATGTTTTTC.

This clone showed up just a few times. The chain links TRDV2 to TRDJ1, with D hard to call. Germline lookup yields CDR1 GEAIGNYY and CDR2 EKD. The CDR3 runs to 14 residues. V was shortened by 1 base and J by 3 bases, with 11 bases between the two germline ends. CDR3 sequence reads: CACDTIVSPDKLIF. DNA of the CDR3: TGTGCCTGTGACACGATCGTATCACCCGATAAACTCATCTTT.

In its sample, this clone was seen once. Possible read error: a much larger clone is one base away. This chain links TRDV2 with TRDJ1, with 11 bases identical to TRDD3. V lost 3 bases and J lost 2; bases outside the gene matches: 7. Germline V CDR1 and CDR2: GEAIGNYY, EKD. CDR3 length equals 16 residues. The CDR3 nucleotides are TGTGCCTGTGACGCCTTACTGGGGGATAAAACCGATAAACTCATCTTT. Its translation: CACDALLGDKTDKLIF.

This clone has just a few counts. A read error may explain this, as a much larger clone is one base away. The V call is TRDV2, the J call TRDJ1; D is undetermined. The germline V gene has CDR1 GEAIGNYY and CDR2 EKD. The CDR3 runs 15 residues. V was clipped by 1 base and J by 4 bases, with 15 bases between them. CDR3 DNA: TGTGCCTGTGACACGGTCGATTTCCCGAGCGATAAACTCATCTTT. It yields the protein CACDTVDFPSDKLIF.

The genes are TRDV2 and TRDJ1, with 10 bases that match TRDD3. Germline V gene data show CDR1 as GEAIGNYY and CDR2 as EKD. V lost 2 bases to trimming and J lost 2 bases; unmatched junction nucleotides: 4. The CDR3 sequence is 15 residues long. The CDR3 protein is CACDNLLGDTDKLIF. The CDR3, as DNA: TGTGCCTGTGACAACTTACTGGGGGATACCGATAAACTCATCTTT.

Concerning this clone: A far more abundant clone sits one base away, making this likely a read error. The V gene is TRDV1, the J gene TRDJ1; no clear D. The CDR3 is 14 amino acids. V gave up 2 bases and J gave up 3 bases, with 10 bases separating them. CDR1 is TSWWSYY, CDR2 QGS, per germline. DNA of the CDR3: TGTGCTCTTGGGGAAGTCCGGGCCCCCGATAAACTCATCTTT. It specifies CALGEVRAPDKLIF.

The rearrangement links TRDV2 to TRDJ3; 13 bases fit TRDD3. Per the germline V gene, CDR1 is GEAIGNYY and CDR2 is EKD. The CDR3 loop spans 20 amino acids. V dropped 3 bases and J dropped 1; count of bases not matched to a gene: 8. This chain's CDR3 is CACDGLGDTSGSWDTRQMFF. The CDR3 DNA is TGTGCCTGTGACGGACTGGGGGATACGAGTGGATCCTGGGACACCCGACAGATGTTTTTC.

This clone was found a few times. The gene calls are TRDV2 and TRDJ3; 10 nucleotides match TRDD3. V shed 3 bases and J 0 bases; nucleotides not matched to a gene: 10. The CDR3 covers 20 residues. The germline gives CDR1 GEAIGNYY, CDR2 EKD. The CDR3 nucleotides are TGTGCCTGTGACCCCGTACTGGGGGATGCAAGCTCCTGGGACACCCGACAGATGTTTTTC. As protein: CACDPVLGDASSWDTRQMFF.